Listed here are 18 T cell receptor beta chains from one sample, sequenced in a study of blood T cell repertoires in COVID-19. Sequencing was performed with immunoSEQ multiplex PCR; in TCRdb, only in-frame clones are kept and a portion is missing. The table has approximately 89,000 clones, 85% to 95% seen once. Sequencing used peripheral blood. The source is a woman aged 55-70 years with active COVID-19.

The chain combines TRBV7-3 with TRBJ2-5; a possible D gene is TRBD2 (6 bases). V was trimmed by 1 base and J by 4 bases, leaving 13 bases between them. Germline values: CDR1 SGHTA, CDR2 FQGTGA. This CDR3 spans 15 amino acids. CDR3 sequence: CASSLMGGPSETQYF. CDR3 in DNA: TGTGCCAGCAGCTTAATGGGGGGACCGTCAGAGACCCAGTACTTC.

The chain employs TRBV5-1 and TRBJ2-1; D is possibly TRBD2 (6 bases). CDR3 length: 14 residues. Deletions cut 2 bases from V and 5 bases from J, with 11 bases between. In germline, CDR1 is SGHRS, CDR2 YFSETQ. The CDR3 reads CASSFYGTDNEQFF. The CDR3 DNA is TGCGCCAGCAGCTTCTACGGGACTGACAATGAGCAGTTCTTC.

V usage is TRBV28 and J usage is TRBJ1-6, with a possible D match to TRBD1 (6 bases). This CDR3 has 14 residues. CDR1 and CDR2 from the germline V gene are MDHEN and SYDVKM. The V and J ends lost 6 bases and 7 bases respectively, with 13 bases between them. As DNA, the CDR3 is TGTGCCAGCAGCTCCCTTCAGGGGAATTCACCCCTCCACTTT. As protein: CASSSLQGNSPLHF.

J is TRBJ1-3 and V is TRBV3-1 (or the pseudogene TRBV3-2), with 7 bases that match TRBD1. The CDR3 is made up of 22 amino acids. Germline loops: CDR1 LGHDT, CDR2 YNNKEL (reference sequence). Trimming took 4 bases from V and 0 from J; bases not matched to a gene: 24. CDR3 DNA: TGTGCCAGCAGCCGCTCGGACAGGAGAAGCTACTCGGGGGAGGTCTCTGGAAACACCATATATTTT. It is translated as CASSRSDRRSYSGEVSGNTIYF.

The gene calls are TRBV3-1 (or the pseudogene TRBV3-2) and TRBJ1-2, with 8 bases identical to TRBD1. The CDR3 is 15 residues long. Germline V gives CDR1 LGHDT, CDR2 YNNKEL (reference sequence). J lost 4 bases, V lost 1 base, and 5 bases had no gene match. The CDR3 sequence is CASSQGRGHGYGYTF. CDR3 DNA: TGTGCCAGCAGCCAAGGCAGGGGGCACGGCTATGGCTACACCTTC.

V usage is TRBV28 and J usage is TRBJ2-7; TRBD2 aligns across 7 bases. This CDR3 contains 14 residues. Germline-derived CDR1 and CDR2 are MDHEN and SYDVKM. The ends lost 10 bases at V and 2 bases at J; junction bases unmatched: 11. The CDR3 nucleotides read TGTGCCACTCTTGGTGGGGCGGGAGCCTACGAGCAGTACTTC. Translation gives CATLGGAGAYEQYF.

The rearrangement uses TRBV28 and TRBJ1-5; perhaps TRBD1 as D (5 bases). The germline gives CDR1 MDHEN, CDR2 SYDVKM. Trimming cost V 5 bases and J 12 bases, with 23 bases left between them. The CDR3 is made up of 15 amino acids. CDR3 sequence reads: CASSITPEGPRDQHF. CDR3 in DNA: TGTGCCAGCAGTATAACCCCGGAGGGACCCAGGGACCAGCATTTT.

The chain has TRBV12-5 and TRBJ1-5, with a possible D match to TRBD1 (6 bases). The germline V and J ends were trimmed by 3 bases and 0 bases, with 6 bases remaining between them. Germline CDR1 LGHNT, CDR2 FRNRAP. This CDR3 is built from 14 residues. CDR3 in DNA: TGTGCTAGTGGTTTACAGGGTAGCAATCAGCCCCAGCATTTT. It yields the protein CASGLQGSNQPQHF.

The chain joins TRBV3-1 (or the pseudogene TRBV3-2) to TRBJ1-1, with 8 bases lining up with TRBD1. CDR3 size: 14 residues. With V trimmed by 5 bases and J by 5 bases, 7 bases remained unmatched. The germline gives CDR1 LGHDT, CDR2 YNNKEL (reference sequence). The DNA for the CDR3 is TGTGCCAGCAGCTTCCGGACAGGGAATACTGAAGCTTTCTTT. Residues: CASSFRTGNTEAFF.

The chain is built from TRBV5-4 and TRBJ2-7, with a tentative D call TRBD2 (5 bases). The V end was cut by 4 bases, the J end by 0 bases, with 14 bases between. Germline V gives CDR1 SGHNT, CDR2 YYREEE (reference sequence). The CDR3 spans 15 residues. The CDR3 nucleotides read TGTGCCAGCAGCCCCAGGCGGGTAAGCTCCTACGAGCAGTACTTC. Its translation: CASSPRRVSSYEQYF.

The V and J genes are TRBV7-9 and TRBJ2-5; a weak D match, TRBD2 (5 bases). Per germline, CDR1 SEHNR and CDR2 FQNEAQ (reference sequence). Trimming removed 0 bases from V and 5 bases from J, with 10 bases in between. This CDR3 has 14 amino acids. The CDR3 loop reads CASSLAGVVETQYF. The DNA of the CDR3 is TGTGCCAGCAGCTTAGCGGGAGTTGTTGAGACCCAGTACTTC.

The rearrangement joins TRBV19 to TRBJ1-1, with TRBD1 matching over 11 bases. Germline V gene lookup returns CDR1 LNHDA and CDR2 SQIVND (reference sequence). V lost 5 bases, J lost 5 bases, and 7 bases stayed unmatched. This CDR3 contains 15 residues. The CDR3 here is CASSGQGAPGTEAFF. The CDR3 DNA reads as TGTGCCAGTAGTGGACAGGGGGCGCCGGGTACTGAAGCTTTCTTT.

This clone was recorded a few times. This rearrangement joins TRBV6-5 to TRBJ2-1, with TRBD2 matching over 10 bases. This CDR3 has 15 residues. CDR1 and CDR2 from the germline V gene are MNHEY and SVGAGI. Trimming at V came to 2 bases and at J to 6 bases, leaving 4 bases not matched to a gene. CDR3 residues: CASSYASSGSNEQFF. The DNA for the CDR3 is TGTGCCAGCAGTTACGCGTCTAGCGGGAGCAATGAGCAGTTCTTC.

The V call is TRBV24-1, the J call TRBJ2-2, with TRBD1 identical over 9 bases. The CDR3 has 13 residues. The trim removed 7 bases at V and 6 bases at J, leaving 2 bases unmatched. Germline assignment: CDR1 KGHDR and CDR2 SFDVKD. In DNA, the CDR3 is TGTGCCACCAGACAGGGGGCCGCCGGGGAGCTGTTTTTT. Translation: CATRQGAAGELFF.

DNA for the CDR3: TGTGCCAGCAGACCTCCGGGACAGGGGACGACCGGGGAGCTGTTTTTT. It specifies CASRPPGQGTTGELFF. The rearrangement joins TRBV9 to TRBJ2-2; 10 nucleotides align to TRBD1. Germline values: CDR1 SGDLS, CDR2 YYNGEE. The V segment lost 5 bases and the J segment 5 bases; nucleotides outside the gene matches: 9. CDR3 length equals 16 residues.

The chain recombines TRBV19 with TRBJ2-2; D is unclear. Trimming left V 4 bases short and J 0 bases short, with 9 bases between. Per germline, CDR1 LNHDA and CDR2 SQIVND (reference sequence). CDR3 length: 15 residues. CDR3 loop: CASSRSTANTGELFF. For the CDR3, the DNA is TGTGCCAGTAGTAGAAGTACAGCGAACACCGGGGAGCTGTTTTTT.

This chain uses TRBV24-1 with TRBJ1-1, with D tentatively TRBD1 (5 bases). CDR1 and CDR2 (germline): KGHDR, SFDVKD. Trimming took off 7 bases at V and 2 bases at J, with 10 bases between the two ends. The CDR3 extends over 13 amino acids. In nucleotides, the CDR3 is TGTGCCACCAGATTGACAGCTAACACTGAAGCTTTCTTT. As protein: CATRLTANTEAFF.

This clone was picked up a small number of times. The genes are TRBV7-9 and TRBJ1-2, with 9 bases lining up with TRBD1. Trimming cost V 5 bases and J 8 bases; bases outside gene matches: 6. The germline V gene encodes CDR1 SEHNR and CDR2 FQNEAQ (reference sequence). The CDR3 has 13 residues. The CDR3 sequence: CASSIDRGRGYTF. In nucleotides, the CDR3 is TGTGCCAGCAGCATCGACAGGGGGAGAGGCTACACCTTC.